The rows below give T cell receptor beta chains drawn from one sample of a study of neurological immune-mediated disorders. TCRdb reprocessed the 5' RACE reads via MiXCR and lists one record per CDR3 protein. The profile covers approximately 44,000 distinct CDR3 sequences, with about 5.8% appearing a single time and less than 1.5% taken by the ten largest. Material: CD4+ T cells from blood. All receptors come from a woman aged 18-29 years with multiple sclerosis. Both conserved end residues are part of each CDR3. A D gene is named only where the DNA matches it firmly. Where a row states a size, it is once, few, many or the class of an expanded clone; other rows omit it.

clone size,V gene,J gene,D gene,CDR3 DNA,CDR3 protein
many,TRBV7-2,TRBJ2-5,TRBD2,TGTGCCAGCAGCCCCGTAGCGGGAGGGCCAGGGGAGACCCAGTACTTC,CASSPVAGGPGETQYF
.,TRBV6-5,TRBJ1-2,TRBD1,TGTGCCAGCAGGAGTCCTACAGGGGGCAGAGACGATGGCTACACCTTC,CASRSPTGGRDDGYTF
many,TRBV20-1,TRBJ2-3,TRBD1,TGCAGTGCGCCGGACAGGGGTTTCACAGATACGCAGTATTTT,CSAPDRGFTDTQYF
few,TRBV19,TRBJ1-5,.,TGTGCCAGTAGTATAAGTACAGGGTGGAATAGCAATCAGCCCCAGCATTTT,CASSISTGWNSNQPQHF
many,TRBV3-1,TRBJ2-5,.,TGTGCCAGCAGCCAGAGGGCGACAGAGCAAGAGACCCAGTACTTC,CASSQRATEQETQYF
many,TRBV3-1,TRBJ2-2,.,TGTGCCAGCAGCCAAGATGTACCTGGGGTGCGACCCGGGGAGCTGTTTTTT,CASSQDVPGVRPGELFF
many,TRBV5-1,TRBJ2-3,TRBD2,TGCGCCAGCAGCTTATCTGGACTAGCGGGAGGAGGAACAGATACGCAGTATTTT,CASSLSGLAGGGTDTQYF
many,TRBV7-2,TRBJ1-6,TRBD1,TGTGCCAGCAGCTCACAGACAGGGGGATTATCACCCCTCCACTTT,CASSSQTGGLSPLHF
medium-sized,TRBV25-1,TRBJ2-1,TRBD2,TGTGCCAGCAGCAAACTAGCGGGAGATGTGAATGAGCAGTTCTTC,CASSKLAGDVNEQFF
many,TRBV20-1,TRBJ1-1,.,TGCAGTGCTCTCGAGTCGGACACTGAAGCTTTCTTT,CSALESDTEAFF
.,TRBV4-2,TRBJ1-6,.,TGTGCCAGCAGCCAAGGAGCATATGACAGCAATTCACCCCTCCACTTT,CASSQGAYDSNSPLHF
many,TRBV2,TRBJ1-2,TRBD1,TGTGCCAGCAGTGAAGAGACGGACAGGGACCCGGGAACTAACTATGGCTACACCTTC,CASSEETDRDPGTNYGYTF
many,TRBV15,TRBJ2-5,TRBD2,TGTGCCACCAGCAGAGACCCAGCGGGGGGACAAGAGACCCAGTACTTC,CATSRDPAGGQETQYF
many,TRBV12-3/TRBV12-4,TRBJ1-2,.,TGTGCCAGCAGTTTATATGGTAGGGAGAAGGGTCGGAATGGCTACACCTTC,CASSLYGREKGRNGYTF
.,TRBV12-3/TRBV12-4,TRBJ2-5,TRBD2,TGTGCCAGCAGTTGGACTAGCGAGACCCAGTACTTC,CASSWTSETQYF
many,TRBV14,TRBJ1-2,TRBD1,TGTGCCAGCAGCCCCGGACAGGGGGCGGACTATGGCTACACCTTC,CASSPGQGADYGYTF
many,TRBV7-6,TRBJ2-1,.,TGTGCCAGCAGCCCGGCAACGGCAGACATTTTTTACAATGAGCAGTTCTTC,CASSPATADIFYNEQFF
.,TRBV6-4,TRBJ2-3,.,TGTGCCAGCAGTGACGGGACTAGCACAGATACGCAGTATTTT,CASSDGTSTDTQYF
many,TRBV11-2,TRBJ2-1,.,TGTGCCAGCAGCTTGGAATACAGGAGTTACAATGAGCAGTTCTTC,CASSLEYRSYNEQFF
many,TRBV5-1,TRBJ1-6,TRBD1,TGCGCCAGCAGCCAGGGACAGGGCCTGAATTCACCCCTCCACTTT,CASSQGQGLNSPLHF
many,TRBV10-3,TRBJ2-7,.,TGTGCCATCAGTGATCATTCAGGGCGGATAATTTCCTACGAGCAGTACTTC,CAISDHSGRIISYEQYF
many,TRBV18,TRBJ2-3,.,TGTGCCAGCTCACCACCGGGCACAGATACGCAGTATTTT,CASSPPGTDTQYF
many,TRBV24-1,TRBJ1-5,.,TGTGCCATTGGGGGGGGGGCCAAGCAGCCCCAGCATTTT,CAIGGGAKQPQHF
many,TRBV12-3/TRBV12-4,TRBJ1-5,.,TGTGCCAGCAGTTTTTCAGGAGCAACATTTTCGCAGCCCCAGCATTTT,CASSFSGATFSQPQHF
many,TRBV20-1,TRBJ2-3,TRBD2,TGCAGTGCTACGACTAGCGGGAGCACAGATACGCAGTATTTT,CSATTSGSTDTQYF
many,TRBV27,TRBJ1-3,.,TGTGCCAGCAGTTTGGAGGGTACTGGAAACACCATATATTTT,CASSLEGTGNTIYF
few,TRBV7-2,TRBJ2-2,.,TGTGCCAGCAGTCAGTGGGTTCCCGGGGAGCTGTTTTTT,CASSQWVPGELFF
many,TRBV5-1,TRBJ2-1,TRBD1,TGCGCCAGCAGCTTGTTAACACAGGGGTACAATGAGCAGTTCTTC,CASSLLTQGYNEQFF